This T cell receptor beta chain is drawn from a study of T cells after yellow fever vaccination. Findings of the study overall: A small share of clonotypes appeared in both CD4 and CD8 compartments. Abundant clonotypes from the bulk population could get into FACS-sorted repertoires as contaminants.

Germline V gene lookup returns CDR1 SGHRS and CDR2 YFSETQ. The length of the CDR3 is 12 residues. The V end was cut by 4 bases, the J end by 4 bases, with 8 bases between. This clonotype was seen a few times. What it recognizes is unknown. One entry per CDR3 protein, called by TCRdb with MiXCR from the 5' RACE reads. Among some 350,000 distinct CDR3 sequences listed, roughly 4% were seen once. The sequence was collected from a man aged 18 to 30 who received the YFV17D yellow fever vaccine. The chain couples TRBV5-1 to TRBJ1-2; D remains unclear. The input for sequencing was PBMCs, taken 5 days after the yellow fever booster vaccination. In DNA form, the CDR3 reads TGCGCCAGCAGCCCAGACATCTATGGCTACACCTTC. Its translation is CASSPDIYGYTF.